Presented here are 12 T cell receptor beta chains from one specimen sequenced in a study of regulatory T cells in long-lasting Graves disease. The time point denotes: newly diagnosed GD, antithyroid drugs for less than 3 months. PBMC-derived RNA was used for the TCR library. Investigators prepared the TCR beta libraries by applying iRepertoire HTBI primers and Arm-PCR of CDR3 regions. TCRdb itself ran the multiplex PCR reads through MiXCR, one entry per CDR3 protein. Seen here are about 500,000 distinct CDR3 sequences, roughly 17% observed once, and the top ten hold approximately 12%. These data also formed part of another study, on T cells in Graves' hyperthyroidism and ophthalmopathy.

Specimen: peripheral blood mononuclear cells (PBMCs), collected at new diagnosis, from a patient treated with antithyroid drugs. The receptors come from a man aged 35-49 years with Graves disease.

This chain connects TRBV2 to TRBJ2-2; D might be TRBD2 (5 bases). Trimming shortened V by 2 bases and J by 8 bases, and 12 bases separated the two germline ends. Germline-derived CDR1 and CDR2 are SNHLY and FYNNEI. The CDR3 covers 14 residues. The CDR3 sequence: CASSETLATGELFF. In DNA, the CDR3 is TGTGCCAGCAGTGAAACGCTAGCTACAGGGGAGCTGTTTTTT.

This clonotype was seen many times. This chain joins TRBV7-8 and TRBJ2-2; 10 bases fit TRBD1. The CDR3 length is 17 residues. V shed 4 bases and J 3 bases; nucleotides not matched to a gene: 8. CDR1 is SGHVS and CDR2 is FQNEAQ in the germline V gene. The CDR3 sequence is CASSSKRTGGDTGELFF. For the CDR3, the DNA is TGTGCCAGCAGCTCCAAACGGACAGGGGGTGACACCGGGGAGCTGTTTTTT.

The table lists this clonotype with many counts. The chain links TRBV3-1 to TRBJ1-1; D gene ambiguous. Per germline, CDR1 LGHDT and CDR2 YNNKEL (reference sequence). The CDR3 is made up of 14 amino acids. Trimming left V 3 bases short and J 0 bases short, with 8 bases between. CDR3 DNA: TGTGCCAGCAGCCAGTTAGCACTGAACACTGAAGCTTTCTTT. This gives the protein CASSQLALNTEAFF. The entire variable domain, with the rest obtained from reference TRBV3-1 and TRBJ1-1, is as follows: DTAVSQTPKYLVTQMGNDKSIKCEQNLGHDTMYWYKQDSKKFLKIMFSYNNKELIINETVPNRFSPKSPDKAHLNLHINSLELGDSAVYFCASSQLALNTEAFFGQGTRLTVV.

This clonotype was seen more than once but under ten times. The chain combines TRBV27 with TRBJ2-5; no reliable D call. Germline V gene lookup returns CDR1 MNHEY and CDR2 SMNVEV (reference sequence). V lost 6 bases to trimming and J lost 7 bases, with 18 bases between them. This CDR3 region has 14 residues. The CDR3 reads CASSSGWGKGTQYF. For the CDR3, the DNA is TGTGCCAGCAGCTCTGGGTGGGGTAAGGGGACCCAGTACTTC.

Many counts were recorded for this clonotype. The chain employs TRBV11-2 and TRBJ2-3; maybe TRBD2 (6 bases). The CDR3 sequence is 17 residues long. Germline V gives CDR1 SGHAT, CDR2 FQNNGV. V was trimmed by 3 bases and J by 3 bases, leaving 19 bases between them. The CDR3 coding sequence is TGTGCCAGCAGCTTTATCACCGGGAGTATCCCTACAGATACGCAGTATTTT. Residues: CASSFITGSIPTDTQYF.

This clonotype has at least ten counts. The chain carries TRBV12-3 or TRBV12-4 and TRBJ2-7; no definite D call. Deletions cut 3 bases from V and 0 bases from J, with 12 bases between. CDR3 length: 15 residues. The CDR3 region has the DNA TGTGCCAGCAGTTTCGGGTCCCCTATCTCCTACGAGCAGTACTTC. Protein: CASSFGSPISYEQYF.

The chain couples TRBV19 to TRBJ2-1, with TRBD2 matching 9 bases. With 4 bases clipped from V and 6 bases from J, the junction kept 10 bases outside the gene matches. The germline V gene encodes CDR1 LNHDA and CDR2 SQIVND (reference sequence). The length of the CDR3 is 16 residues. The DNA of the CDR3 is TGTGCCAGTAGTACGACAGCGGGAGGATACACCAATGAGCAGTTCTTC. Translation: CASSTTAGGYTNEQFF.

Turning to this clonotype: A much bigger clone sits one base away, suggesting this may be a read error. The V and J genes are TRBV28 and TRBJ2-7, with TRBD2 matching 7 bases. The CDR3 runs to 16 residues. Per the germline V gene, CDR1 is MDHEN and CDR2 is SYDVKM. The junction had 13 bases not matched to a gene; V was cut back by 5 bases and J by 3 bases. The CDR3 loop is CASSDSKAGRLYEQYF. The CDR3, as DNA: TGTGCCAGCAGTGATTCAAAAGCGGGAAGGCTCTACGAGCAGTACTTC. Variable domain in full (rest from reference TRBV28 and TRBJ2-7): DVKVTQSSRYLVKRTGEKVFLECVQDMDHENMFWYRQDPGLGLRLIYFSYDVKMKEKGDIPEGYSVSREKKERFSLILESASTNQTSMYLCASSDSKAGRLYEQYFGPGTRLTVT.

This clonotype was seen only a few times. This chain uses TRBV10-2 with TRBJ1-6, with 8 bases that match TRBD1. Germline V gene lookup returns CDR1 WSHSY and CDR2 SAAADI. After removal of 8 bases from V and 5 bases from J, the junction contained 5 bases not matched to a gene. This CDR3 contains 14 residues. CDR3 DNA: TGCGCCAGCTTCGGACAGGGCAATAATTCACCCCTCCACTTT. Amino acid sequence: CASFGQGNNSPLHF.

At least ten counts were recorded for this clonotype. The rearrangement joins TRBV30 to TRBJ2-7; 11 nucleotides line up with TRBD1. There are 15 residues in the CDR3. Germline CDR1 and CDR2: GTSNPN and SVGIG (reference sequence). The junction had 4 bases not matched to a gene; V was cut back by 1 base and J by 2 bases. CDR3: CAWSGGQGEAYEQYF. DNA of the CDR3: TGTGCCTGGAGTGGGGGACAGGGGGAAGCCTACGAGCAGTACTTC.

The table lists this clonotype with many counts. The genes are TRBV7-8 and TRBJ2-3, with D unclear. Trimming removed 2 bases at V and 6 bases at J, with 6 bases between. The germline V gene encodes CDR1 SGHVS and CDR2 FQNEAQ. The CDR3 sequence is 12 residues long. CDR3 DNA sequence: TGTGCCAGCAGCTTATTGAAGGATACGCAGTATTTT. Encoded protein: CASSLLKDTQYF.

This clonotype was observed a single time. A much larger clonotype is one base distant, so this may be a read error. The chain joins TRBV5-1 to TRBJ2-2; 7 bases fit TRBD1. The CDR3 spans 15 residues. Germline CDR1 is SGHRS and CDR2 is YFSETQ. The CDR3 DNA follows: TGCGCCAGCAGCATAGAGGACAGGAACGCCGGGGAGCTGTTTTTT. Translated: CASSIEDRNAGELFF.